The clone carrying this T cell receptor (beta chain) showed up just a few times. Its antigen is not identified. It was with unique molecular identifiers that the TCRbeta library was prepared. TCRdb reprocessed the PCR reads via MiXCR and lists one record per CDR3 protein. Seen here are tens of thousands of distinct CDR3 sequences, 44% observed once, and the top ten hold less than 98%. This sample stems from a study of T-cell reconstitution after alpha-beta-depleted transplantation in children. Study-level points and caveats: One year post-transplant, T-cell counts and diversity were largely derived from T cells produced anew. Some patients showed high day-60 TCRbeta diversity, which derived from surviving recipient T cells and thymic progenitors. Several hundred rapidly expanded clones from non-depleted graft cells reportedly supplied alpha-beta T cells about two months post-transplant.

This clonotype was obtained from a male patient aged 5 to 17 who had a stem cell transplant for acute lymphoblastic leukemia, so the T cells may come from the graft donor. Material: PBMCs, mostly from graft donor cells, obtained 360 days after TCRalphabeta/CD19-depleted stem cell transplant.

The CDR3, as DNA: TGTGCCAGCAGTTTTCAGAACACTGAAGCTTTCTTT. Encoded protein: CASSFQNTEAFF. J is TRBJ1-1 and V is TRBV12-3 or TRBV12-4; D gene uncertain. The CDR3 runs to 12 residues. V gave up 3 bases and J gave up 1 base, with 3 bases separating them.